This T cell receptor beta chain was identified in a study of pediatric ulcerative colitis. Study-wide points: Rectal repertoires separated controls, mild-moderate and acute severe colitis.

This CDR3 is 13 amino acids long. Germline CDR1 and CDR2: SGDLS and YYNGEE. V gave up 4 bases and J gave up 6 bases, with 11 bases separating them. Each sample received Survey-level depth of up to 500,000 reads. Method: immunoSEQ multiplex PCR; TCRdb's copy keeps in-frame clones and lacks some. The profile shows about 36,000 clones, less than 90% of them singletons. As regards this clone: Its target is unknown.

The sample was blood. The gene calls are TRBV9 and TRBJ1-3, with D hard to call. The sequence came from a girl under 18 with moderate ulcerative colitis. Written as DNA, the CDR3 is TGTGCCAGCAGCCCCGGTCCCCAAAACACCATATATTTT. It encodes CASSPGPQNTIYF.